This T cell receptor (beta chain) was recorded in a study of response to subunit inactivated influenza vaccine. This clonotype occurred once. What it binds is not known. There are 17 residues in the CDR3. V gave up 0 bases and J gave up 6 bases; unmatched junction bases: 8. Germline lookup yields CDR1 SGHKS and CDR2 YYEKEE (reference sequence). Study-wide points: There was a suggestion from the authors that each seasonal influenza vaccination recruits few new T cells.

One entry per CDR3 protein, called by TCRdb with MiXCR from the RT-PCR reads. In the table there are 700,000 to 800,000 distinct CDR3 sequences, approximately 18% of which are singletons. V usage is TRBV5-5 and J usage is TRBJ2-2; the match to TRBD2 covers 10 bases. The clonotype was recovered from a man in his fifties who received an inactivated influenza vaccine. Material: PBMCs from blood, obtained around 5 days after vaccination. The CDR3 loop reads CASSLVRSGRAPGELFF. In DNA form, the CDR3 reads TGTGCCAGCAGCTTGGTACGGAGCGGGAGGGCCCCCGGGGAGCTGTTTTTT.